These T cell receptor beta chains were read from a single sample in a study of blood T cells in healthy people across ages. TCRdb reprocessed the 5' RACE reads with MiXCR, giving one entry per CDR3 protein. The sample gives about 640,000 distinct CDR3 sequences, approximately 59% of which show up once; approximately 37% is in the top ten. Specimen: blood. The receptors originated from a man aged 60 to 69 in good health. CDR3s include the opening cysteine and the closing phenylalanine or tryptophan.

j_call | v_call | cdr3_aa
NA | TRBV20-1 | CSARPGRPGTQYF
TRBJ2-3 | TRBV12-3/TRBV12-4 | CASSFGRGPTDTQYF
NA | TRBV20-1 | CSAPAVGSYNEQYF
TRBJ2-3 | TRBV12-3/TRBV12-4 | CASSVGGGADTEYF
TRBJ1-4 | TRBV5-1 | CASSSRDATNEKLFF
TRBJ2-5 | TRBV12-3/TRBV12-4 | CASRGGAQETQYF
TRBJ1-2 | TRBV29-1 | CSVEDMVSNWDGYTF
TRBJ2-7 | TRBV14 | CASSQQRYEQYF
TRBJ2-5 | TRBV2 | CASSDQGQETQYF
TRBJ1-2 | TRBV6-1 | CASSDNGAGNYGYTF
TRBJ2-3 | TRBV27 | CASSLSGEADTQYF
TRBJ2-5 | TRBV28 | CASRQQGGETQYF
TRBJ2-1 | TRBV2 | CASSVGRGPYNEQFF
TRBJ2-3 | TRBV24-1 | CATSDPGLAGRPSTDTQYF
TRBJ2-7 | TRBV24-1 | CATSAGGRIRSDEQYF
TRBJ2-7 | TRBV27 | CASSLSGTGPHSTQYF
TRBJ1-6 | TRBV5-6 | CASSWGQASSYNSPLHF
TRBJ2-2 | TRBV12-3/TRBV12-4 | CASSFRGSNTGELFF
TRBJ2-6 | TRBV6-5 | CASTQGLASGANVLTF
TRBJ2-5 | TRBV29-1 | CSVRGLNVQETQYF
NA | TRBV3-1 | CASSQGTHQETQFF
TRBJ2-1 | TRBV9 | CASSVGGGVFNEQFF
TRBJ2-2 | TRBV13 | CASSARTGAGELFF
TRBJ1-5 | TRBV12-3/TRBV12-4 | CASSLALGAGGQPQHF
TRBJ2-6 | TRBV7-2 | CASSLAGTGTGANVLTF
TRBJ2-1 | TRBV10-3 | CAISAPGHSYNEQFF
TRBJ1-5 | TRBV7-2 | CASSLDGGNSNQPQHF
TRBJ2-5 | TRBV11-2 | CASSSLGGGTETQYF
TRBJ2-5 | TRBV5-1 | CASSNQRGGGETQYF
TRBJ2-1 | TRBV29-1 | CSVGETPYNEQFF
TRBJ2-3 | TRBV9 | CASSVGNPLDTQYF
TRBJ2-5 | TRBV29-1 | CSIGQGQETQYF
TRBJ2-7 | TRBV3-1 | CASSPGGTGNYEQYF
TRBJ1-2 | TRBV27 | CASSPGTYEWSGYTF
TRBJ2-7 | TRBV5-6 | CASSLASGRDEQYF
TRBJ2-1 | TRBV20-1 | CSATGTSGGFEQFF
TRBJ2-3 | TRBV29-1 | CSVGEGAIDTQYF
TRBJ2-7 | TRBV6-2/TRBV6-3 | CASSGWGDSYYEQYF
TRBJ2-3 | TRBV7-2 | CASSLLWGYTDTQYF
TRBJ2-3 | TRBV3-1 | CASSHPQRGQGRDTRYF
TRBJ1-3 | TRBV11-2 | CASSPSGEPGNTIYF
TRBJ1-2 | TRBV6-6 | CASSYDPDYGYTF
TRBJ2-5 | TRBV4-2 | CASSRGSGGQETQYF
TRBJ2-5 | TRBV12-3/TRBV12-4 | CASSGASQETQYF
TRBJ1-4 | TRBV5-1 | CASSLDLRAATNEKLFF
TRBJ2-7 | TRBV2 | CASRGQVTYEQYF
TRBJ2-1 | TRBV20-1 | CSVEAGRQESNEQFF
TRBJ2-3 | TRBV18 | CASSPPVSTDTQYF
TRBJ2-5 | TRBV5-6 | CASTSAGNPYQETQYF
TRBJ1-2 | TRBV29-1 | CSAPLTTGTGYTF
TRBJ2-5 | TRBV20-1 | CSAIGERDMETQYF
TRBJ2-1 | TRBV20-1 | CSARTSGGRNEQFF
TRBJ2-1 | TRBV20-1 | CSQGGEPYNEQFF
TRBJ2-3 | TRBV7-2 | CASSPAGTPPNTQYF
TRBJ1-1 | TRBV15 | CATSLREGDEAFF
TRBJ2-3 | TRBV12-3/TRBV12-4 | CASSPLGAGVTDTQYF
TRBJ2-3 | TRBV7-2 | CASSLFTDTQYF
TRBJ2-7 | TRBV6-1 | CASSETGTGLSYEQYF
TRBJ2-5 | TRBV7-9 | CASSLAPQAQETQYF